Sequencing of this T cell receptor beta chain was carried out in a study of Ad26.COV2.S vaccination and SARS-CoV-2 variants. The treatment is: roughly 18 received Ad26.COV2.S at low or high dose, single or two shots; a few received placebo; per-sample allocation not given. Specimen acquisition occurred on day 63 following the initial vaccine or placebo injection. Clones were read by immunoSEQ multiplex PCR, and TCRdb kept only the in-frame ones, dropping some. The sample comprises just over 350,000 clones, roughly 81% of which are singletons, and 3.3% rests with the top ten. This CDR3 spans 14 amino acids. Germline lookup yields CDR1 MNHEY and CDR2 SVGAGI. Trimming cost V 6 bases and J 6 bases, with 17 bases left between them.

This material consisted of peripheral blood, taken in a trial of Ad26.COV2.S vaccine versus placebo. The clonotype originates from a person aged 18-60 years who received the Ad26.COV2.S COVID-19 vaccine or a placebo. The chain is built from TRBV6-5 and TRBJ2-5; possibly TRBD1 or TRBD2 for D (5 bases each). The CDR3 DNA is TGTGCCAGCAGATCACCGGGACGGGGCAAGACCCAGTACTTC. Amino acids: CASRSPGRGKTQYF.